This TCR beta chain was documented in a study of control samples from healthy donors and cancer patients. Germline V lookup: CDR1 MDHEN, CDR2 SYDVKM. With 4 bases clipped from V and 4 bases from J, the junction kept 8 bases outside the gene matches. This CDR3 region has 16 residues. Method: immunoSEQ multiplex PCR; TCRdb's copy keeps in-frame clones and lacks some. Of approximately 100,000 clones in the sample, 80% to 90% were seen once. The receptor was isolated from a man aged 25 to 40 in good health. Material for sequencing was blood. J is TRBJ1-2 and V is TRBV28; 11 bases match TRBD1. CDR3 coding DNA: TGTGCCAGCAGTTCGGGGAGGACAGGGGGCAGCTATGGCTACACCTTC. Its translation is CASSSGRTGGSYGYTF.